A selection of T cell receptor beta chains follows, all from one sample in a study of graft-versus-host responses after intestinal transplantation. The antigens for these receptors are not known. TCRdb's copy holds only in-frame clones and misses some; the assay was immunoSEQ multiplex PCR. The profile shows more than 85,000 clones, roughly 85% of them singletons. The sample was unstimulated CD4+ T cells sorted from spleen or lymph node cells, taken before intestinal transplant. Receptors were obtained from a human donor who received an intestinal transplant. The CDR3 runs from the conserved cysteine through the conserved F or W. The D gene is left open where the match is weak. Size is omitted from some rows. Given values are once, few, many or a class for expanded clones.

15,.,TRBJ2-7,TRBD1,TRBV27,TGTGCCAGCAGTGAGGTCGGACAGGCCACCTACGAGCAGTACTTC,CASSEVGQATYEQYF
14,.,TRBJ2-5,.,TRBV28,TGTGCCAGCAGTTTCGAGGCTAGGGGGGAGACCCAGTACTTC,CASSFEARGETQYF
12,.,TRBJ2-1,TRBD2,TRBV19,TGTGCCAGTAGCGGACTAGCGGGTGAGCAGTTCTTC,CASSGLAGEQFF
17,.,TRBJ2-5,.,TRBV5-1,TGCGCCAGCAGCTTGGTGCGCCAGGGGGGTTGGCAAGAGACCCAGTACTTC,CASSLVRQGGWQETQYF
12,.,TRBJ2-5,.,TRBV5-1,TGCGCCAGCAGCTTATCCGAAGCTTCCCAGTACTTC,CASSLSEASQYF
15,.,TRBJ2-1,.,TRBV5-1,TGCGCCAGCAGCTTGGACATTACACAGGGCTATGAGCAGTTCTTC,CASSLDITQGYEQFF
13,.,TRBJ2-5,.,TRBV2,TGTGCCTTCGCAGGGGCCCGGGAAGCGACCCAGTACTTC,CAFAGAREATQYF
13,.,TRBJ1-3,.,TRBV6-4,TGTGCCAGCAGTGAATCCCCATTCAGCCAGGGCGCCTTT,CASSESPFSQGAF
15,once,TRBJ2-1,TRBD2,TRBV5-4,TGTGCCAGCAGCATGGGCGGGAGGCCCTACAATGAGCAGTTCTTC,CASSMGGRPYNEQFF
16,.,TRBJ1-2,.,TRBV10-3,TGTGCCATCAACCGGGACTCCCGCACCCCTAACTATGGCTACACCTTC,CAINRDSRTPNYGYTF
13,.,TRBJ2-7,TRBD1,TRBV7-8,TGTGCCAGCAGCCACAGGGGGAGCTACGAGCAGTACTTC,CASSHRGSYEQYF
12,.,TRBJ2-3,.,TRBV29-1,TGCAGCGTTGAAGATCACACAGATACGCAGTATTTT,CSVEDHTDTQYF
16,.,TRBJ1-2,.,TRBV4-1,TGCGCCAGCAGCCATAGCCGGCAGCCAAAAAACTATGGCTACACCTTC,CASSHSRQPKNYGYTF
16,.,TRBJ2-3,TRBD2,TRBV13,TGTGCCAGCAGCCTCCGGGGGCGGGGGGCCCAAGATACGCAGTATTTT,CASSLRGRGAQDTQYF
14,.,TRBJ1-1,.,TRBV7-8,TGTGCCAGCAGCTTAGTGCTAGGGAACACTGAAGCTTTCTTT,CASSLVLGNTEAFF
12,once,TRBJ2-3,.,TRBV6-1,TGTGCCAGCAGTGCTAGCACAGATACGCAGTATTTT,CASSASTDTQYF
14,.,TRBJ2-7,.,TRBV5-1,TGCGCCAGCAGCTTGGGACGAGCCGGGGGCGAGCAGTACTTC,CASSLGRAGGEQYF
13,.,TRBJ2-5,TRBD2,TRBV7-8,TGTGCCAGCAGCCCAGACCCGGGGGGGACCCAGTACTTC,CASSPDPGGTQYF
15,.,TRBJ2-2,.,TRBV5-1,TGCGCCAGCAGCTTGGGGGGGACTTTTACCGGGGAGCTGTTTTTT,CASSLGGTFTGELFF
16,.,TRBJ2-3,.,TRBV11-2,TGTGCCAGCAGCTTAATAGGAGGGTTCGGAGCAGATACGCAGTATTTT,CASSLIGGFGADTQYF
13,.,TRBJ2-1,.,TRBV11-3,TGTGCCAGCAGCTTAAGTGGGGGCGGTGAGCAGTTCTTC,CASSLSGGGEQFF
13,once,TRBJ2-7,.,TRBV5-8,TGTGCCAGCACCCGAAGATCATTAGTAGAGCAGTACTTC,CASTRRSLVEQYF
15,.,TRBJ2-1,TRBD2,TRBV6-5,TGTGCCAGCAGCGGGGGGTTGGTAGGGAAAAATGAGCAGTTCTTC,CASSGGLVGKNEQFF
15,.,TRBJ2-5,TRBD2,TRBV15,TGTGCCACCAGCAGAGGACTAGCGGCCTTGGAGACCCAGTACTTC,CATSRGLAALETQYF
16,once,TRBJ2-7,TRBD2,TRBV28,TGTGCCAGCAGGGGTCGGGGGGGATTGGGATCCTACGAGCAGTACTTC,CASRGRGGLGSYEQYF
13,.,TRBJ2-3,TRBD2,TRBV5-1,TGCGCCACCCGGACTAGCGGCACAGATACGCAGTATTTT,CATRTSGTDTQYF
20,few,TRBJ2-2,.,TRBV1,TGCACCAGCAGCCAGGAAGGCGGACTAGCGGGGGGGCCAGACACCGGGGAGCTGTTTTTT,CTSSQEGGLAGGPDTGELFF
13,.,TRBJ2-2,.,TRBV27,TGTGCCAGCAGATCCCAGAACACCGGGGAGCTGTTTTTT,CASRSQNTGELFF
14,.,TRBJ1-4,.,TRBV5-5,TGTGCCAGCAGCCGTGAGGGCTATTTTGAAAAACTGTTTTTT,CASSREGYFEKLFF
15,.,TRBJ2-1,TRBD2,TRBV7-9,TGTGCCAGCAGCTTAGGACTAGCTGTTTACAATGAGCAGTTCTTC,CASSLGLAVYNEQFF
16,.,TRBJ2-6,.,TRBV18,TGTGCCAGCTCAGAGGCAGGGGCCTCTGGGGCCAACGTCCTGACTTTC,CASSEAGASGANVLTF
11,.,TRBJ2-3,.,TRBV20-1,TGCAGTGCTACGACTAGTGATACGCAGTATTTT,CSATTSDTQYF
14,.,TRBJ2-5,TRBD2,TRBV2,TGTGCCAGCAAACTAGCGGGAAACTCGGAGACCCAGTACTTC,CASKLAGNSETQYF
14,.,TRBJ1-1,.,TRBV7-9,TGTGCCAGCAGCTTTGGGGACAAGAACACTGAAGCTTTCTTT,CASSFGDKNTEAFF
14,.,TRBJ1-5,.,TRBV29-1,TGCAGCGTTGGGGGGGGTACTAGCAATCAGCCCCAGCATTTT,CSVGGGTSNQPQHF
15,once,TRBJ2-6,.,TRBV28,TGTGCCAGCATGGACAGCTCGACCGGGGCCAACGTCCTGACTTTC,CASMDSSTGANVLTF
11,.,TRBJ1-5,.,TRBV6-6,TGTGCCAGCAGTTCCGGTCAGCCCCAGCATTTT,CASSSGQPQHF
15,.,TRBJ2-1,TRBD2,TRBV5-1,TGCGCCAGCAGCTTGGCAACTAGCGGTAACAATGAGCAGTTCTTC,CASSLATSGNNEQFF
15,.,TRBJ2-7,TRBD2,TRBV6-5,TGTGCCAGCAGTTACGGTCGTCGGGGGAGGGGCGAGCAGTACTTC,CASSYGRRGRGEQYF
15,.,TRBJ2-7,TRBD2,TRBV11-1,TGTGCCAGCAGCTCACTAGCGGGGGGTCAATACGAGCAGTACTTC,CASSSLAGGQYEQYF
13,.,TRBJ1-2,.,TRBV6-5,TGTGCCAGTCTCAGCAGGGCCGGGGGGGGCTACACCTTC,CASLSRAGGGYTF
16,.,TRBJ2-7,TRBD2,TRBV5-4,TGTGCCAGCAGCTCCGGGACTAGCGGGCGAACCTACGAGCAGTACTTC,CASSSGTSGRTYEQYF
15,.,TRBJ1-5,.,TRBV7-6,TGTGCCAGCAGCCCCCTCGGGGGTAGCAATCAGCCCCAGCATTTT,CASSPLGGSNQPQHF
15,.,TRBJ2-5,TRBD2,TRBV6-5,TGTGCCAGCAGCCGACTAGCGGGAGGCGGGGAGACCCAGTACTTC,CASSRLAGGGETQYF
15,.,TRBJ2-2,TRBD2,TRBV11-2,TGTGCCAGCGGGACTAGCGGGAGTAACACCGGGGAGCTGTTTTTT,CASGTSGSNTGELFF
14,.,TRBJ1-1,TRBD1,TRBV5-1,TGCGCCAGCAGCTTCTCCGGGACAGGGACTGAAGCTTTCTTT,CASSFSGTGTEAFF
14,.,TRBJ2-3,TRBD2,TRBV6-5,TGTGCCATTAGACCCCTAGCGGGGACAGATACGCAGTATTTT,CAIRPLAGTDTQYF
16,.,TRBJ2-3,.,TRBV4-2,TGTGCCAGCAGCCAAGTAGGCGGGGCCCGCACAGATACGCAGTATTTT,CASSQVGGARTDTQYF
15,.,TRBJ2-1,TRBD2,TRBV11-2,TGTGCCAGCAGCTTAGGGAGCGGGGGGTACAATGAGCAGTTCTTC,CASSLGSGGYNEQFF
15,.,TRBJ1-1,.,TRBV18,TGTGCCAGCTCGCCTGTACAGTACATGAACACTGAAGCTTTCTTT,CASSPVQYMNTEAFF
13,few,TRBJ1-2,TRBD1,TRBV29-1,TGCAGCGTTGGGCAGGGGGCAGACTATGGCTACACCTTC,CSVGQGADYGYTF
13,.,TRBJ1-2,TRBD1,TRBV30,TGTGCCTGGAGTGCGACAGGGATCTATGGCTACACCTTC,CAWSATGIYGYTF
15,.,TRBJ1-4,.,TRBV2,TGTGCCAGCAGCCCCAGGACAGACCAAGGGGGAAAACTGTTTTTT,CASSPRTDQGGKLFF
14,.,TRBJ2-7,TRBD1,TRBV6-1,TGTGCCAGCAGTGATGACAGGGGGCGCTCCGAGCAGTACTTC,CASSDDRGRSEQYF
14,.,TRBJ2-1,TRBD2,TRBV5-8,TGTGCCAGCAGAACCGGGACTAGCGGGAATGAGCAGTTCTTC,CASRTGTSGNEQFF
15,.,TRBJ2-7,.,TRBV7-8,TGTGCCAGCAGCTCACGGGTTTCCAGAGACTACGAGCAGTACTTC,CASSSRVSRDYEQYF
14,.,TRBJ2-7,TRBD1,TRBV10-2,TGCGCCAGCAGGCCGGGACAGGGAACCTACGAGCAGTACTTC,CASRPGQGTYEQYF
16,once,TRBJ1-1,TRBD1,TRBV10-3,TGTGCCATCGGGGCGGGACAGGGGGTCGGAGGTACTGAAGCTTTCTTT,CAIGAGQGVGGTEAFF
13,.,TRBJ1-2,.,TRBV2,TGTGCCAGCAGTGCTGCGGTAAACTATGGCTACACCTTC,CASSAAVNYGYTF